The T cell receptor beta chain described here comes from a study of CD8 T cells in ankylosing spondylitis. TCRdb processed the 5' RACE reads anew with MiXCR; each CDR3 protein has one entry. The sample shows 200,000 to 300,000 distinct CDR3 sequences, roughly a tenth of them seen only once. In this sample, this clonotype turned up many times. This CDR3 has 15 amino acids. Germline loops: CDR1 SGDLS, CDR2 YYNGEE. J gave up 4 bases and V 0 bases, and 5 bases lay outside the gene matches. The receptor's source is a male donor with ankylosing spondylitis or in good health (not recorded which). Sequences were obtained from blood, either unsorted or a sorted T cell fraction (not recorded which). The rearrangement links TRBV9 to TRBJ2-7; 9 bases are shared with TRBD1. The CDR3 reads CASSVAGDRAYEQYF. DNA for the CDR3: TGTGCCAGCAGCGTAGCGGGGGACAGGGCTTACGAGCAGTACTTC.